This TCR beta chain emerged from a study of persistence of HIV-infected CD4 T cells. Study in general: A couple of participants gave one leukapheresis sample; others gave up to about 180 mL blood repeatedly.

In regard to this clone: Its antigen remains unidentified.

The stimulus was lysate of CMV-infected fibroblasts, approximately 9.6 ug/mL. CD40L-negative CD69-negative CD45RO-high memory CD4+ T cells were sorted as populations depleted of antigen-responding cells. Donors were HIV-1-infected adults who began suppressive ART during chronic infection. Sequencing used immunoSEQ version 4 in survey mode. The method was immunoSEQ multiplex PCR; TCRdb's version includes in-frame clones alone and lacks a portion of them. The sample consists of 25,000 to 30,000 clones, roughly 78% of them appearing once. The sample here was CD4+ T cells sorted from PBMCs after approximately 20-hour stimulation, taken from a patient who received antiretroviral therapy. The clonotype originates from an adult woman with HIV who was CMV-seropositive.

The CDR3 coding sequence is TGTGCCAGCAGTGCGCACGGGGGCTCTGGAAACACCATATATTTT. This translates into CASSAHGGSGNTIYF. This chain uses TRBV2 with TRBJ1-3; weak D call: TRBD1 (5 bases). This CDR3 has 15 amino acids. Trimming pared 4 bases from V and 0 bases from J, leaving 10 bases between. Germline CDR1 reads SNHLY; CDR2 reads FYNNEI.